A single sample is the source of the 10 T cell receptor beta chains below, sequenced in a study of control samples from healthy donors and cancer patients. Assay used: immunoSEQ multiplex PCR; TCRdb lists only in-frame clones, some missing. The sample comprises fewer than 90,000 clones, 90% to 95% of which are singletons, and more than 5.5% rests with the top ten. The specimen sequenced was blood. The receptors were sampled from a woman in her thirties or forties in good health.

This clone was observed a single time. The chain couples TRBV3-1 (or the pseudogene TRBV3-2) to TRBJ1-2; no clear D gene. Germline loops: CDR1 LGHDT, CDR2 YNNKEL (reference sequence). The CDR3 is 14 residues long. V was cut by 0 bases and J by 4 bases, with 9 bases left in between. The CDR3 reads CASSQEGGIYGYTF. CDR3 sequence (DNA): TGTGCCAGCAGCCAAGAGGGCGGAATCTATGGCTACACCTTC.

This clone appeared a single time. V usage is TRBV19 and J usage is TRBJ2-7; D is ambiguous. Germline assignment: CDR1 LNHDA and CDR2 SQIVND (reference sequence). V was cut by 5 bases and J by 4 bases, with 24 bases left in between. CDR3 length: 17 amino acids. CDR3: CASSVSGPSAPSYEQYF. The CDR3 nucleotides read TGTGCCAGTAGTGTCTCCGGGCCCTCTGCACCTTCTTACGAGCAGTACTTC.

This chain joins TRBV4-3 and TRBJ2-7; tentatively, D is TRBD2 (6 bases). This CDR3 region has 15 residues. The V gene lost 0 bases and the J gene lost 2 bases, with 11 bases spanning the gap. CDR1 and CDR2 from the germline V gene are LGHNA and YSLEER. The DNA for the CDR3 is TGCGCCAGCAGCCAAGAGGGACTGTCCGCCTACGAGCAGTACTTC. This gives the protein CASSQEGLSAYEQYF.

The rearrangement links TRBV5-1 to TRBJ2-1, with 10 bases fitting TRBD2. CDR3 length: 16 amino acids. CDR1 is SGHRS, CDR2 YFSETQ, per germline. After removal of 4 bases from V and 6 bases from J, the junction contained 10 bases not matched to a gene. The CDR3 region is CASSVNGPSGGNEQFF. The CDR3 DNA is TGCGCCAGCAGCGTTAACGGCCCTAGCGGGGGCAATGAGCAGTTCTTC.

The rearrangement joins TRBV19 to TRBJ2-1, with 7 bases that match TRBD2. The CDR3 spans 15 residues. Germline CDR1 is LNHDA and CDR2 is SQIVND (reference sequence). The J segment lost 4 bases and the V segment lost 4 bases, leaving 7 bases of the junction unmatched. This CDR3 is CASSSGLGRYNEQFF. The CDR3 region has the DNA TGTGCCAGTAGTAGCGGACTAGGACGGTACAATGAGCAGTTCTTC.

The gene calls are TRBV19 and TRBJ2-2, with TRBD2 matching 8 bases. J was trimmed by 7 bases and V by 5 bases; bases with no gene match: 12. This CDR3 comprises 16 residues. Germline values: CDR1 LNHDA, CDR2 SQIVND (reference sequence). CDR3 loop: CASSAIAGGLSGELFF. As DNA, the CDR3 is TGTGCCAGTAGTGCAATCGCGGGGGGCCTGAGCGGGGAGCTGTTTTTT.

The chain employs TRBV6-6 and TRBJ1-5; D is possibly TRBD1 (6 bases). CDR1 and CDR2 from the germline V gene are MNHNY and SVGAGI (reference sequence). This CDR3 spans 15 amino acids. The V end was cut by 5 bases, the J end by 2 bases, with 13 bases between. The CDR3: CASSPQGGGNQPQHF. The CDR3 DNA is TGTGCCAGCAGTCCACAGGGTGGAGGCAATCAGCCCCAGCATTTT.

The chain employs TRBV9 and TRBJ1-2, with D possibly matching TRBD1 (6 bases). V shed 3 bases and J shed 4 bases, with 13 bases lying between them. CDR1 is SGDLS and CDR2 is YYNGEE in the germline V gene. CDR3 size: 14 residues. CDR3 DNA sequence: TGTGCCAGCAGCGCCGGACGGGACATCTATGGCTACACCTTC. It translates to CASSAGRDIYGYTF.

V gene TRBV12-3 or TRBV12-4 combines with J gene TRBJ1-2; D gene uncertain. The ends were cut back, 1 base at V and 7 bases at J, with 7 bases in the middle. The CDR3 consists of 12 residues. The DNA of the CDR3 is TGTGCCAGCAGTTTAGGCCAGCGTGGCTACACCTTC. Amino acid sequence: CASSLGQRGYTF.

The CDR3 DNA sequence: TGCGCCAGCAGCCCGGGGTGGGGGGCGTACGGCGAGCAGTTCTTC. This codes for CASSPGWGAYGEQFF. J is TRBJ2-1 and V is TRBV5-1, with D possibly called TRBD1 or TRBD2 (6 bases each). Germline assignment: CDR1 SGHRS and CDR2 YFSETQ. This CDR3 region has 15 residues. V was trimmed by 4 bases and J by 10 bases, leaving 21 bases between them.